This TCR beta chain stems from a study of cytomegalovirus exposure and HLA in healthy donors. Primers for the PCR totalled 60 Vbeta and 13 Jbeta. Repertoires were generated with immunoSEQ multiplex PCR, while TCRdb's copy carries only in-frame clones and drops some. The data show some 120,000 clones, with 65% to 80% seen just once and 3.7% held by the top ten. The CDR3 has 16 amino acids. J lost 9 bases, V lost 3 bases, and 12 bases had no gene match. CDR1 and CDR2 from the germline V gene are MGHRA and YSYEKL. V usage is TRBV4-1 and J usage is TRBJ2-1; 9 positions agree with TRBD2. The sample consisted of PBMCs. The sequence came from a human donor in good health. The CDR3 spells CASSHFPASGKVEQFF. The CDR3 coding sequence is TGCGCCAGCAGCCACTTTCCGGCTAGCGGGAAGGTTGAGCAGTTCTTC.